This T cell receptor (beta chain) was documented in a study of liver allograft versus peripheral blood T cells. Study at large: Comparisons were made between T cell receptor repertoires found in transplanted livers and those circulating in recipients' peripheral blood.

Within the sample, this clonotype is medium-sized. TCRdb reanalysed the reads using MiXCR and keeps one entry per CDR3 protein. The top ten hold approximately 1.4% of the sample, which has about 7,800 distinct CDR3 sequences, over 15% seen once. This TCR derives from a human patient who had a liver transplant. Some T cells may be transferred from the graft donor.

CDR3 sequence reads: CSVETGRPYEQYF. The CDR3 coding sequence is TGCAGCGTTGAAACGGGCAGACCCTACGAGCAGTACTTC. The V and J genes are TRBV29-1 and TRBJ2-7; D gene unclear. This CDR3 contains 13 residues. The germline V and J ends were trimmed by 2 bases and 2 bases, with 10 bases remaining between them. The germline V gene encodes CDR1 SQVTM and CDR2 ANQGSEA.